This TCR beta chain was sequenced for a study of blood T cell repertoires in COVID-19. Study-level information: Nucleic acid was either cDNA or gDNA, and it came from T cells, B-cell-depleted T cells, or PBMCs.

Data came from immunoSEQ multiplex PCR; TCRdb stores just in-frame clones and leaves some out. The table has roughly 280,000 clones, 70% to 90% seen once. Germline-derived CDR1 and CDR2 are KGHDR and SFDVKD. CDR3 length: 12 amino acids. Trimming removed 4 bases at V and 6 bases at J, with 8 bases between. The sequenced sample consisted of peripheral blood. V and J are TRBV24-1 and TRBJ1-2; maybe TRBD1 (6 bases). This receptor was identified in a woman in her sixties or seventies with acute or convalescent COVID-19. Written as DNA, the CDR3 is TGTGCCACCAGTGACGAGGGGGATGGCTACACCTTC. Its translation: CATSDEGDGYTF.